The entry that follows covers one T cell receptor beta chain sequence. Its target is not known. The investigators reverse transcribed all of the isolated RNA, so they sequenced expressed TCRB transcripts. This table comes from immunoSEQ multiplex PCR, and its TCRdb copy is limited to in-frame clones, with some not included. Of 350,000 to 450,000 clones in the sample, about 15% were seen once. The entry originates in a study of beta chain features in type 1 diabetes. Study observations and caveats: For patients, the naive, central memory and Treg TCRB repertoires appeared more alike than for healthy donors.

This receptor was obtained from a man in his thirties or forties in good health. Material: naive CD4+ T cells from blood.

Here the CDR3 DNA reads TGCGCCAGCAGCTTTGATAGAACTTACTACGAGCAGTACTTC. Protein product: CASSFDRTYYEQYF. V usage is TRBV5-1 and J usage is TRBJ2-7, with D uncertain. The CDR3 contains 14 residues. Germline CDR1 reads SGHRS; CDR2 reads YFSETQ. V dropped 2 bases and J dropped 3 bases, with 12 bases sitting between them.